The next 23 T cell receptor beta chains were all read from a single sample in a study of PD-1 blockade in classical Hodgkin lymphoma (dated by TCRdb to the early 2020s). Library creation used the immunoSEQ multiplex PCR assay. Entries here come from immuneACCESS through TCRdb and include only in-frame sequences with V and J called. Some clones fail to appear in such tables; in the studies checked, an unresolved V gene covers under half of the shortfall, and the cause of the remainder is unknown. Present in this sample are more than 90,000 clones, 81% of which were seen just once. 16% of the sample comes from the top ten. This specimen's time point label, interpreted: cycle 2 day 1 (C2D1) of nivolumab. Every trial patient had relapsed following autologous stem cell transplantation, and prior brentuximab vedotin exposure was what differed among cohorts A, B and C. This sample comprised peripheral blood mononuclear cells (PBMCs), obtained before the second cycle of nivolumab. The receptor source for this set is a human donor with classical Hodgkin lymphoma.

This rearrangement joins TRBV6-1 to TRBJ1-1; D is unresolved. CDR3 length: 15 residues. Germline V CDR1 and CDR2: MNHNS, SASEGT. V was pared by 2 bases and J by 4 bases, with 14 bases between. Here the CDR3 reads CASSEFVGEGTEAFF. The CDR3 coding sequence is TGTGCCAGCAGTGAATTCGTCGGGGAGGGCACTGAAGCTTTCTTT.

The chain is built from TRBV4-2 and TRBJ2-1; D possibly uses TRBD1 or TRBD2 (5 bases each). Germline loops: CDR1 LGHNA, CDR2 YNFKEQ. Trimming cost V 3 bases and J 5 bases, with 11 bases left between them. The CDR3 is 14 amino acids. CDR3 nucleotide sequence: TGTGCCAGCAGCCAGACCGGGACCGACAATGAGCAGTTCTTC. Translation gives CASSQTGTDNEQFF.

The chain employs TRBV15 and TRBJ2-3; 7 positions match TRBD2. This CDR3 is built from 15 residues. CDR1 and CDR2 (germline): LNHNV, YYDKDF (reference sequence). With 1 base clipped from V and 6 bases from J, the junction kept 7 bases outside the gene matches. The CDR3 region is CATSRVAGEGDTQYF. The CDR3 DNA sequence: TGTGCCACCAGCAGAGTGGCGGGAGAGGGTGATACGCAGTATTTT.

The chain combines TRBV28 with TRBJ2-5; no definite D call. The length of the CDR3 is 15 residues. V was shortened by 3 bases and J by 7 bases, with 18 bases between the two germline ends. Germline lookup yields CDR1 MDHEN and CDR2 SYDVKM. In DNA form, the CDR3 reads TGTGCCAGCAGTTTGGACGGACGGACGTTTAGGACCCAGTACTTC. Translating gives CASSLDGRTFRTQYF.

This chain links TRBV19 with TRBJ2-7; no firm D call. The CDR3 extends over 13 amino acids. Trimming shortened V by 6 bases and J by 0 bases, and 9 bases separated the two germline ends. Germline-derived CDR1 and CDR2 are LNHDA and SQIVND (reference sequence). The CDR3 DNA reads TGTGCCAGTAGGAGCGATATCTCCTACGAGCAGTACTTC. The encoded protein is CASRSDISYEQYF.

The chain carries TRBV6-1 and TRBJ2-5; D unclear. The length of the CDR3 is 14 residues. CDR1 and CDR2 from the germline V gene are MNHNS and SASEGT. The ends were cut back, 2 bases at V and 1 base at J, with 8 bases in the middle. The CDR3 DNA is TGTGCCAGCAGTGAAATGAGTACCCAAGAGACCCAGTACTTC. This encodes CASSEMSTQETQYF.

The V and J genes are TRBV19 and TRBJ1-5, with 10 bases identical to TRBD1. Germline CDR1 and CDR2: LNHDA and SQIVND (reference sequence). The CDR3 totals 17 residues. V trimming: 5 bases; J trimming: 0 bases; junction bases outside the gene matches: 7. As DNA, the CDR3 is TGTGCCAGTAGTCAGGACAGGGGGTGGAATAGCAATCAGCCCCAGCATTTT. As protein: CASSQDRGWNSNQPQHF.

The rearrangement joins TRBV28 to TRBJ1-2; the match to TRBD1 covers 10 bases. The trim removed 5 bases at V and 3 bases at J, leaving 6 bases unmatched. This CDR3 spans 15 amino acids. CDR1 MDHEN and CDR2 SYDVKM come from the germline V gene. The CDR3 here is CASSPPTGGYYGYTF. The CDR3 DNA reads as TGTGCCAGCAGTCCTCCGACAGGGGGCTACTATGGCTACACCTTC.

The V gene is TRBV19, the J gene TRBJ2-1, with 7 bases lining up with TRBD2. V was clipped by 3 bases and J by 6 bases; unmatched bases: 5. Germline values: CDR1 LNHDA, CDR2 SQIVND (reference sequence). The CDR3 extends over 14 amino acids. The CDR3 region has the DNA TGTGCCAGTAGTATCAGCGGGATCAGCAATGAGCAGTTCTTC. Its translation is CASSISGISNEQFF.

The V and J genes are TRBV2 and TRBJ2-1; 8 nucleotides match TRBD2. Germline V gives CDR1 SNHLY, CDR2 FYNNEI. The CDR3 length is 15 residues. Trimming cost V 6 bases and J 4 bases; bases outside gene matches: 8. CDR3 DNA sequence: TGTGCCAGCAGAGTACCTAGCGGGTTTTACAATGAGCAGTTCTTC. It encodes CASRVPSGFYNEQFF.

V is TRBV19 and J is TRBJ2-1; 14 bases map to TRBD2. This CDR3 region has 16 residues. V gave up 5 bases and J gave up 7 bases; unmatched junction bases: 7. Germline V lookup: CDR1 LNHDA, CDR2 SQIVND (reference sequence). The CDR3 DNA is TGTGCCAGTAGTCCAAGACTAGCGGGAGGGCGGAATGAGCAGTTCTTC. It translates to CASSPRLAGGRNEQFF.

This rearrangement joins TRBV11-3 to TRBJ2-7; D not resolved. The germline V and J ends were trimmed by 1 base and 5 bases, with 9 bases remaining between them. Germline loops: CDR1 SGHNT, CDR2 YENEEA. This CDR3 has 13 amino acids. This CDR3 is CASSLGPWNEQYF. In DNA form, the CDR3 reads TGTGCCAGCAGCTTAGGCCCTTGGAACGAGCAGTACTTC.

Only one count was recorded for this clone. The genes are TRBV6-5 and TRBJ1-1; no reliable D call. Germline CDR1 and CDR2: MNHEY and SVGAGI. V dropped 8 bases and J dropped 6 bases, with 19 bases sitting between them. The CDR3 runs 14 residues. This chain's CDR3 is CASSSQDPGAEAFF. The CDR3 bases are TGTGCCAGCTCCAGCCAGGACCCAGGCGCTGAAGCTTTCTTT.

This clone was detected ten times or more. This chain uses TRBV6-1 with TRBJ1-2, with D uncertain. With 1 base removed from V and 4 bases from J, the gap between germline ends came to 10 bases. This CDR3 contains 14 residues. Looked up from germline, CDR1 is MNHNS and CDR2 is SASEGT. CDR3 bases: TGTGCCAGCAGTGAAGGAGGTACGGTCTATGGCTACACCTTC. Amino acids: CASSEGGTVYGYTF.

The CDR3 loop reads CASSVVAEAYEQYF. The CDR3 region has the DNA TGTGCCAGCAGCGTAGTCGCAGAAGCCTACGAGCAGTACTTC. The chain couples TRBV9 to TRBJ2-7; no reliable D call. In germline, CDR1 is SGDLS, CDR2 YYNGEE. V was shortened by 0 bases and J by 2 bases, with 9 bases between the two germline ends. The CDR3 spans 14 residues.

This rearrangement joins TRBV5-4 to TRBJ1-1, with TRBD1 matching 8 bases. Germline V gives CDR1 SGHNT, CDR2 YYREEE (reference sequence). Trimming cost V 4 bases and J 7 bases; bases outside gene matches: 9. The CDR3 has 14 amino acids. This CDR3 is CASSPQGVRGEAFF. The CDR3, as DNA: TGTGCCAGCAGCCCACAGGGGGTTAGGGGTGAAGCTTTCTTT.

CDR3 nucleotide sequence: TGTGCCAGCACAGAGCAGGCGTCCGGGGAGCTGTTTTTT. This translates into CASTEQASGELFF. The chain links TRBV6-1 to TRBJ2-2; no firm D call. V shed 7 bases and J shed 6 bases, with 12 bases lying between them. The CDR3 covers 13 residues. The germline CDR1 and CDR2 sequences are MNHNS and SASEGT.

The chain links TRBV7-9 to TRBJ2-3; a weak D match, TRBD2 (5 bases). V shed 5 bases and J shed 2 bases, with 20 bases lying between them. The germline V gene encodes CDR1 SEHNR and CDR2 FQNEAQ (reference sequence). CDR3 length equals 17 residues. This chain's CDR3 is CASSPGWGARNTDTQYF. Written as DNA, the CDR3 is TGTGCCAGCAGCCCGGGGTGGGGTGCGAGAAACACAGATACGCAGTATTTT.

V and J are TRBV7-6 and TRBJ2-2; 10 nucleotides match TRBD2. CDR3 length: 17 residues. The junction had 8 bases not matched to a gene; V was cut back by 5 bases and J by 2 bases. Germline V gives CDR1 SGHVS, CDR2 FNYEAQ. This chain's CDR3 is CASSNPLAGPNTGELFF. CDR3 in DNA: TGTGCCAGCAGCAATCCACTAGCGGGACCTAACACCGGGGAGCTGTTTTTT.

The chain employs TRBV7-9 and TRBJ2-3; TRBD1 agrees at 7 bases. V gave up 3 bases and J gave up 4 bases; unmatched junction bases: 7. This CDR3 region has 15 residues. Germline CDR1 is SEHNR and CDR2 is FQNEAQ (reference sequence). CDR3 region: CASSFRAGGADTQYF. The CDR3 nucleotides are TGTGCCAGCAGCTTCCGGGCAGGGGGAGCAGATACGCAGTATTTT.

Here the CDR3 reads CASSCCSEFF. CDR3 nucleotides: TGTGCCAGCAGTTGTTGCTCTGAGTTCTTC. This sequence joins TRBV6-5 and TRBJ2-1; D call uncertain. This CDR3 is built from 10 residues. CDR1 is MNHEY and CDR2 is SVGAGI in the germline V gene. V lost 4 bases to trimming and J lost 14 bases, with 9 bases between them.

The sample holds one count of this clone. The V call is TRBV11-3, the J call TRBJ2-5; 7 nucleotides align to TRBD2. The CDR3 is 13 amino acids. Germline-derived CDR1 and CDR2 are SGHNT and YENEEA. Losses at the gene ends were 6 bases for V and 4 bases for J; bases not matched to a gene: 5. The CDR3 nucleotides are TGTGCCAGCAGTTCTAGCGGCTTAGAGACCCAGTACTTC. Amino acids: CASSSSGLETQYF.

In its sample, this clone was seen a few times. The genes are TRBV4-3 and TRBJ2-7; D is ambiguous. Germline V gene sequence: CDR1 LGHNA, CDR2 YSLEER. The CDR3 extends over 14 amino acids. Trimming left V 1 base short and J 0 bases short, with 7 bases between. The CDR3 loop is CASSQGWGSYEQYF. The DNA for the CDR3 is TGCGCCAGCAGCCAAGGGTGGGGCTCCTACGAGCAGTACTTC.